One and the same sample provided the 13 T cell receptor beta chains below, sequenced in a study of response to subunit inactivated influenza vaccine. TCRdb processed the RT-PCR reads anew with MiXCR; each CDR3 protein has one entry. The repertoire holds under 550,000 distinct CDR3 sequences, with about 7.6% as singletons. The material sequenced was PBMCs from blood, taken less than 30 months after vaccination. The source is a man in his fifties or sixties who received an inactivated influenza vaccine.

The V gene is TRBV4-1, the J gene TRBJ2-2; 7 bases match TRBD1. The CDR3 loop spans 16 amino acids. Germline-derived CDR1 and CDR2 are MGHRA and YSYEKL. With 1 base clipped from V and 3 bases from J, the junction kept 5 bases outside the gene matches. The CDR3 coding sequence is TGCGCCAGCAGCCAAGCCAGGGGGATGGACACCGGGGAGCTGTTTTTT. Translating it yields CASSQARGMDTGELFF.

The table lists this clonotype with a few counts. The V call is TRBV7-2, the J call TRBJ1-1; the D gene is possibly TRBD1 (5 bases). CDR1 and CDR2 (germline): SGHTA, FQGNSA. With 0 bases removed from V and 2 bases from J, the gap between germline ends came to 10 bases. The CDR3 extends over 15 amino acids. CDR3 region: CASSLAAGPNTEAFF. The CDR3 DNA is TGTGCCAGCAGCTTAGCGGCAGGGCCCAACACTGAAGCTTTCTTT.

A few counts support this clonotype. The gene calls are TRBV14 and TRBJ1-6; D is unresolved. V lost 2 bases to trimming and J lost 8 bases, with 10 bases between them. This CDR3 spans 14 amino acids. Germline CDR1 is SGHDN and CDR2 is FVKESK. For the CDR3, the DNA is TGTGCCAGCAGCCAAATTACGCGTGATTCACCCCTCCACTTT. It yields the protein CASSQITRDSPLHF.

This sequence joins TRBV12-3 or TRBV12-4 and TRBJ1-4, with D possibly matching TRBD1 (5 bases). The CDR3 consists of 15 residues. The germline V and J ends were trimmed by 10 bases and 5 bases, with 20 bases remaining between them. Here the CDR3 reads CATRRGVTANEKLFF. DNA for the CDR3: TGTGCCACCAGGAGGGGTGTGACAGCGAATGAAAAACTGTTTTTT.

This clonotype has more than one count but fewer than ten. J is TRBJ2-1 and V is TRBV7-2, with D tentatively TRBD2 (6 bases). This CDR3 region has 14 residues. Germline loops: CDR1 SGHTA, CDR2 FQGNSA. Trimming stripped 4 bases from V and 4 bases from J, with 11 bases between. The CDR3 sequence is CASSYRDSYNEQFF. As DNA, the CDR3 is TGTGCCAGCAGCTACCGGGACTCTTACAATGAGCAGTTCTTC.

This clonotype was seen many times. This sequence joins TRBV12-3 or TRBV12-4 and TRBJ2-2; D uncertain. CDR3 length: 14 amino acids. The V gene lost 6 bases and the J gene lost 7 bases, with 15 bases spanning the gap. Here the CDR3 DNA reads TGTGCCAGCAGCCTCGACACTATCGGCGGGGAGCTGTTTTTT. The encoded protein is CASSLDTIGGELFF.

This clonotype was seen repeatedly, ten times or more. The chain couples TRBV5-1 to TRBJ2-7; maybe TRBD1 (5 bases). Per germline, CDR1 SGHRS and CDR2 YFSETQ. The V end lost 0 bases, the J end lost 5 bases, and 15 bases lay between the germline ends. CDR3 length: 15 residues. The CDR3 DNA follows: TGCGCCAGCAGCTTGGATCAGGGATTACCGGACGAGCAGTACTTC. Its protein is CASSLDQGLPDEQYF.

This clonotype was seen ten or more times. This chain connects TRBV12-3 or TRBV12-4 to TRBJ1-1; a possible D gene is TRBD1 (5 bases). CDR3 length: 13 amino acids. With 8 bases removed from V and 4 bases from J, the gap between germline ends came to 14 bases. This chain's CDR3 is CASGRQGITEAFF. For the CDR3, the DNA is TGTGCCAGCGGAAGGCAGGGTATCACTGAAGCTTTCTTT.

The chain uses TRBV7-8 and TRBJ2-7; 7 positions match TRBD1. This CDR3 region has 14 residues. CDR1 is SGHVS, CDR2 FQNEAQ, per germline. V lost 2 bases, J lost 4 bases, and 5 bases stayed unmatched. Here the CDR3 reads CASSLSGQLYEQYF. The CDR3 DNA is TGTGCCAGCAGCTTATCGGGACAGTTATACGAGCAGTACTTC.

This chain joins TRBV5-1 and TRBJ1-3; tentative D call: TRBD1 (6 bases). Per germline, CDR1 SGHRS and CDR2 YFSETQ. This CDR3 is 19 amino acids long. V lost 7 bases and J lost 4, with 30 bases in between. In DNA form, the CDR3 reads TGCGCCAGCGGCTACGGCTGGGGGCCCCTTGTCGACGGAGGAAACACCATATATTTT. It translates to CASGYGWGPLVDGGNTIYF.

This clonotype was recorded many times. The V call is TRBV7-9, the J call TRBJ1-1; D not certain. This CDR3 is built from 15 residues. Germline values: CDR1 SEHNR, CDR2 FQNEAQ (reference sequence). Deletions cut 1 base from V and 1 base from J, with 10 bases between. CDR3 loop: CASSLVGRGNTEAFF. The CDR3 region has the DNA TGTGCCAGCAGCTTAGTTGGACGAGGGAACACTGAAGCTTTCTTT. Combining the CDR3 with reference TRBV7-9 and TRBJ1-1 gives the whole variable domain DTGVSQNPRHKITKRGQNVTFRCDPISEHNRLYWYRQTLGQGPEFLTYFQNEAQLEKSRLLSDRFSAERPKGSFSTLEIQRTEQGDSAMYLCASSLVGRGNTEAFFGQGTRLTVV.

The chain combines TRBV7-9 with TRBJ2-4, with 12 bases matching TRBD2. The V gene end was trimmed by 5 bases and the J gene end by 8 bases; junction bases not matched to a gene: 4. Germline CDR1 reads SEHNR; CDR2 reads FQNEAQ (reference sequence). The CDR3 length is 14 residues. The CDR3, as DNA: TGTGCCAGCAGCACGACTAGCGGGAGAGACATTCAGTACTTC. Encoded protein: CASSTTSGRDIQYF.

In the case of this clonotype: Compared with germline, one end of the junction differs, possibly owing to a read error. Here the CDR3 reads CASSVGASGSKDTQDF. CDR3 nucleotides: TGTGCCAGCAGCGTAGGTGCTAGCGGGAGTAAAGATACGCAGGATTTT. The chain carries TRBV9 and TRBJ2-3, with 10 bases aligning to TRBD2. Germline V CDR1 and CDR2: SGDLS, YYNGEE. The CDR3 is made up of 16 amino acids.